This TCR beta chain stems from a study of siplizumab effects on memory and regulatory T cells. Whole-study findings and limits: Naive T cells seemed more diverse than memory cells; they also seemed major alloresponse contributors. Whether the proliferating Tregs (from siplizumab cultures) were suppressive was not confirmed. Treatment with siplizumab left mappable alloreactive CD4+ clones averaging approximately 69% Treg-derived, compared with over 25% in controls.

About 100,000 TCR templates underwent assay in every sample. The method was immunoSEQ multiplex PCR; TCRdb's version includes in-frame clones alone and lacks a portion of them. The sample holds about 82,000 clones; 80% to 90% are singletons and the top ten take under 2%. Trimming removed 0 bases from V and 3 bases from J, with 10 bases in between. Germline V gene lookup returns CDR1 MGHRA and CDR2 YSYEKL. This CDR3 contains 15 residues. Comment on this clone: The antigen is unknown.

The material sequenced was Tregs sorted from blood. This receptor was identified in a human donor in good health. This sequence joins TRBV4-1 and TRBJ2-3; TRBD2 might be the D (6 bases). The CDR3 coding sequence is TGCGCCAGCAGCCAAGAACGACGGGAGACAGATACGCAGTATTTT. This gives the protein CASSQERRETDTQYF.